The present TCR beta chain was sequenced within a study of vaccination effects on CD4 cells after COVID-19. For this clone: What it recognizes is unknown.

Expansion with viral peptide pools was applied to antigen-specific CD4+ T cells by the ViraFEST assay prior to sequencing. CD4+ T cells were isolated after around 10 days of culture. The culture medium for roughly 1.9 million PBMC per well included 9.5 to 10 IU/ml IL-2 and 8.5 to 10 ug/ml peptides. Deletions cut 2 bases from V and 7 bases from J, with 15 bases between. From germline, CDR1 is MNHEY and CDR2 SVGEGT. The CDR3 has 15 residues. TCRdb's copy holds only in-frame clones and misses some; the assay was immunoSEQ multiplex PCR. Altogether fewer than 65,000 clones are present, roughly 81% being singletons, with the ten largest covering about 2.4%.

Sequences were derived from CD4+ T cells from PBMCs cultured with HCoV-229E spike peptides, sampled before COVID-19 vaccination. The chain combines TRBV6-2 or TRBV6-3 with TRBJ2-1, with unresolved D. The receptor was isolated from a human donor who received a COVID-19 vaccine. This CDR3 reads CASSYLGPSWNEQFF. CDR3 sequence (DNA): TGTGCCAGCAGTTACCTAGGCCCCTCGTGGAATGAGCAGTTCTTC.